This T cell receptor beta chain was documented in a study of T cells expressing NK-cell markers. CDR1 and CDR2 (germline): SGHTA, FQGNSA. The CDR3 runs 15 residues. From its re-call of the 5' RACE reads, TCRdb lists each CDR3 protein once, without DNA. The sample yields hundreds of thousands of distinct CDR3 sequences, of which the top ten take up 3.5% to 5%. What was sequenced was blood T cells: a sorted CD56 or NKG2C T cell subset, CD4+ or CD8+ T cells, or bulk PBMC T cells (not recorded which). V usage is TRBV7-2 and J usage is TRBJ2-6; no DNA is available, so the TRBD1 call from TCRdb remains unchecked. This TCR was recovered from a woman aged 18 to 75 in good health. CDR3 protein: CASSLPLLIANVLTF.